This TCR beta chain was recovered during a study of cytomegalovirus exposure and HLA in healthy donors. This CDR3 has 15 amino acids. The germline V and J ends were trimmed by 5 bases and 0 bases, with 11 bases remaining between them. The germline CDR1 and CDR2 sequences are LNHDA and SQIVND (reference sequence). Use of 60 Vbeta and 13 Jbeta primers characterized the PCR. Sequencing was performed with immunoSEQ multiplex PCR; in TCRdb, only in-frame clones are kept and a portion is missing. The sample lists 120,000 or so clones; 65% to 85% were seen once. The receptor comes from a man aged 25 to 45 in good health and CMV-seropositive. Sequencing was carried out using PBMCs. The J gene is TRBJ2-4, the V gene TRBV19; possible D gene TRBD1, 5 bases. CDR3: CASSSRTLAKNIQYF. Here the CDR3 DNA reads TGTGCCAGTAGTTCCCGGACATTAGCCAAAAACATTCAGTACTTC.